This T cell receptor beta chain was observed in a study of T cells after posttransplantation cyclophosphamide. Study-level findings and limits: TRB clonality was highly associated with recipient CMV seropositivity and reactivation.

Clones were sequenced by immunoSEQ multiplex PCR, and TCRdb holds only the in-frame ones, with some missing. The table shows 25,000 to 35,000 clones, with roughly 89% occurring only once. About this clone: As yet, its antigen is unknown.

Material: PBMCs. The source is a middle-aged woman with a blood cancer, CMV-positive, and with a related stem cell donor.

This CDR3 reads CASTQGGQIYNSPLHF. As DNA, the CDR3 is TGTGCCAGCACCCAGGGAGGTCAGATATATAATTCACCCCTCCACTTT. V usage is TRBV6-6 and J usage is TRBJ1-6, with D tentatively TRBD1 (5 bases). The germline gives CDR1 MNHNY, CDR2 SVGAGI (reference sequence). V was clipped by 7 bases and J by 4 bases, with 17 bases between them. The CDR3 extends over 16 amino acids.